Sequencing of this TCR beta chain was carried out in a study of blood T cell repertoires in COVID-19 (TCRdb year 2020). Regarding the research as a whole: The collaborator samples originated in the United States, Italy and Spain and spanned the acute and convalescent phases of COVID-19. The material from the prospective study consisted of cDNA or gDNA derived from T cells, B-cell-depleted T cells, or PBMCs. HLA class I and class II types, where available, came from metadata supplied by the sample provider rather than from assay-based typing. The dataset comprised deeply sampled blood TCRbeta repertoires from subjects exposed to, actively infected with, or recovered from COVID-19. The samples were drawn from the first 160 participants of the ongoing ImmuneRACE study and from 1,200 or so subjects provided by 6 global collaborators. The repertoires were released in a freely available public database intended as a resource for research on the immune response to SARS-CoV-2. Nearly every sample came with metadata listing a de-identified subject ID, COVID-19 status, age in years and sex.

The immunoSEQ Assay, a bias-controlled multiplex PCR, was used to amplify TCRbeta CDR3 regions from genomic DNA. Per the source publication's procedure: The number of nucleated cells in each sample was estimated from the amplification of reference gene primers within the assay. To quantify the absolute abundance of each unique TCRbeta CDR3 rearrangement, sequence reads were collapsed and filtered. For each sample, productive Simpson clonality was calculated as the square root of Simpson's diversity index across productive rearrangements. Here the immuneACCESS table is served through TCRdb, limited to in-frame sequences with V and J called. Missing clones are a known gap in these copies; in checked studies unresolved V genes cover under half, and the rest lacks a known reason. The D gene and trimming were derived from the DNA, and the V and J assignments and clone size from that table. The sample records some 96,000 clones, roughly 79% of which are singletons. Around a third of the sample belongs to the ten largest clones.

Concerning this clone: Its binding antigen is unknown. Base-call qualities are not available, and no considerably larger clone is one nucleotide away.

CDR3 length: 12 amino acids, cysteine to phenylalanine. Only the CDR3 DNA stays, 36 bases, in frame from base 1. CDR1 and CDR2 (SEHNR, FQNEAQ) derive from the germline V gene (reference sequence). The junction carries 13 bases between V and J, which are trimmed by 1 base and 14 bases respectively. The full study reports these points: Clinical and demographic metadata were provided uncurated, with the amount varying by source and participant.

Each collaborating institution followed its own protocols to collect whole blood in K2EDTA tubes. Collaborator samples were shipped for TCRbeta analysis as frozen whole blood, isolated PBMCs, or DNA extracted from either sample type. Rearrangement joined TRBV7-9 to TRBJ2-3; the D gene is perhaps TRBD1, from 5 matching bases. The specimen sequenced was peripheral blood. The sequence came from a man between 65 and 79 years old with active or convalescent COVID-19. The encoded CDR3 is CASSLVQGVRYF. The DNA sequence reads TGTGCCAGCAGCTTAGTGCAAGGGGTGCGGTATTTT.